This TCR beta chain was sequenced in a study of T cells in localized non-small cell lung cancer. Study-wide findings and caveats: Maximal T cell clonality occurred in uninvolved adjacent lung, with tumor ranking below it.

Germline V gene sequence: CDR1 MNHNY, CDR2 SVGAGI (reference sequence). The CDR3 runs to 15 residues. V was shortened by 4 bases and J by 1 base, with 13 bases between the two germline ends. Turning to this clone: The antigen is unknown.

Repertoires were generated with immunoSEQ multiplex PCR, while TCRdb's copy carries only in-frame clones and drops some. The data contain roughly 30,000 clones, approximately 94% of them singletons. Specimen: peripheral blood, collected before any cancer treatment. The rearrangement links TRBV6-6 to TRBJ1-1; TRBD1 might be the D (5 bases). The TCR was taken from a woman aged 35 to 70 with stage I lung adenocarcinoma. In nucleotides, the CDR3 is TGTGCCAGCAGTTTTATGGGGCAGCCGAACACTGAAGCTTTCTTT. This encodes CASSFMGQPNTEAFF.